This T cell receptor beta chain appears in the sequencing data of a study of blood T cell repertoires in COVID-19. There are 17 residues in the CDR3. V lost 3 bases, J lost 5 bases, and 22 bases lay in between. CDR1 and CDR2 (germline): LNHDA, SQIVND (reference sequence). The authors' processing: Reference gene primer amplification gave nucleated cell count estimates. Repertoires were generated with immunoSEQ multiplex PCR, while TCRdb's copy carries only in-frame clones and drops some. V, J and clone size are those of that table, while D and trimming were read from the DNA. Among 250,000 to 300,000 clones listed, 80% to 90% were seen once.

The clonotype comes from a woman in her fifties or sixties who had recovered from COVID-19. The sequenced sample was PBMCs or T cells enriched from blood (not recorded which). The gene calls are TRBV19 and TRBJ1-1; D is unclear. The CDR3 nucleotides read TGTGCCAGTAGTATGGGTTGGGAGGGTAGAGTGGGAACTGAAGCTTTCTTT. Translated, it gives CASSMGWEGRVGTEAFF.